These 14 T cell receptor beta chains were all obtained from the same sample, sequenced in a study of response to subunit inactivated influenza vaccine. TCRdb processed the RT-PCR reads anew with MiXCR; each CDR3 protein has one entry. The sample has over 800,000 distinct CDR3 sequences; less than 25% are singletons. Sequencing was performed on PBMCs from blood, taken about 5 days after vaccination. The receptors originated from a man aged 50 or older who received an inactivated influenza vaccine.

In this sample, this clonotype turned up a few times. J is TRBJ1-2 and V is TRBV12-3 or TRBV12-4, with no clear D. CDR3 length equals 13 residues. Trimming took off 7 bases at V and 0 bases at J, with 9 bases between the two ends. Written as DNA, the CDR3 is TGTGCCAGCAAACGGACTTCTAACTATGGCTACACCTTC. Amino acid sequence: CASKRTSNYGYTF.

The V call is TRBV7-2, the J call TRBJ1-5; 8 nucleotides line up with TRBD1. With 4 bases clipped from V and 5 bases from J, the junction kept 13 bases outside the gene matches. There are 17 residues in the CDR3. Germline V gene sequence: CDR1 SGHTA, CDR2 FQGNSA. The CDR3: CASSSSTGTGVDQPQHF. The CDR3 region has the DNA TGTGCCAGCAGCTCCAGCACCGGGACAGGTGTGGATCAGCCCCAGCATTTT.

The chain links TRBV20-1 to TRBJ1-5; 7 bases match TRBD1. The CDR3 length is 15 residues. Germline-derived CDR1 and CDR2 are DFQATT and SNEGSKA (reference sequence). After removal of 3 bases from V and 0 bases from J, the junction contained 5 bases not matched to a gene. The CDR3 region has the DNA TGCAGTGCTAGGGGACAGCCGCATAGCAATCAGCCCCAGCATTTT. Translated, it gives CSARGQPHSNQPQHF.

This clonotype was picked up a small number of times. CDR3: CASSYRRGGEQYF. The CDR3 DNA is TGTGCCAGCAGTTACCGGAGAGGGGGCGAGCAGTACTTC. The chain is built from TRBV6-5 and TRBJ2-7, with D perhaps matching TRBD1 (6 bases). The CDR3 length is 13 residues. V was pared by 2 bases and J by 6 bases, with 11 bases between. CDR1 is MNHEY, CDR2 SVGAGI, per germline.

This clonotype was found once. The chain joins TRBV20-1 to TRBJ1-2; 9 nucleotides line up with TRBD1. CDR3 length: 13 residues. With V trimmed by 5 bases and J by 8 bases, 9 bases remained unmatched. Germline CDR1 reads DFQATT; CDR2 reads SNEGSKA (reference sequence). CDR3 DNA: TGCAGTGCTCCTCAACAGGGGGCTTGGGGCTACACCTTC. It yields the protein CSAPQQGAWGYTF.

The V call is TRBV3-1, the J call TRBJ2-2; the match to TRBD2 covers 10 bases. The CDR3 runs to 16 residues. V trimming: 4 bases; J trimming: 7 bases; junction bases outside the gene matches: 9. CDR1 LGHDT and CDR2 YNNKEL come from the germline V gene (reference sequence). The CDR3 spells CASSLGTSARVGELFF. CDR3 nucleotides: TGTGCCAGCAGCCTTGGGACTAGCGCTAGGGTCGGGGAGCTGTTTTTT.

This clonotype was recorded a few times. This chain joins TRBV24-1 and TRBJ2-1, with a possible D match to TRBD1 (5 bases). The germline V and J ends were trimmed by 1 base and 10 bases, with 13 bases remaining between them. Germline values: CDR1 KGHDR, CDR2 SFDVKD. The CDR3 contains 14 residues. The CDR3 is CATSDFNQRTEQFF. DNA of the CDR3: TGTGCCACCAGTGATTTTAATCAAAGGACAGAGCAGTTCTTC.

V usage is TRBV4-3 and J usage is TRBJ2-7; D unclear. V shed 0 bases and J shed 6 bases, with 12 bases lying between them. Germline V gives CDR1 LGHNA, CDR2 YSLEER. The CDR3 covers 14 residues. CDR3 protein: CASSQDYKGREQYF. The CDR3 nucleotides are TGCGCCAGCAGCCAAGATTACAAGGGCCGCGAGCAGTACTTC.

CDR3 amino acids: CASLQGNTGELFF. CDR3 in DNA: TGTGCCAGTCTACAGGGAAACACCGGGGAGCTGTTTTTT. The chain links TRBV3-1 to TRBJ2-2; D may be TRBD1 (6 bases). From germline, CDR1 is LGHDT and CDR2 YNNKEL (reference sequence). V lost 9 bases and J lost 2, with 10 bases in between. The CDR3 is 13 amino acids.

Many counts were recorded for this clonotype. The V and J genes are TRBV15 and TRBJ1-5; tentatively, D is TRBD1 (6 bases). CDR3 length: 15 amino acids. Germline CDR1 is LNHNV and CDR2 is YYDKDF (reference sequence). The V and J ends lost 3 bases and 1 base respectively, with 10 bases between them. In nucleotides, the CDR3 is TGTGCCACCAGCAGGGATGGACAGAGCAATCAGCCCCAGCATTTT. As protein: CATSRDGQSNQPQHF.

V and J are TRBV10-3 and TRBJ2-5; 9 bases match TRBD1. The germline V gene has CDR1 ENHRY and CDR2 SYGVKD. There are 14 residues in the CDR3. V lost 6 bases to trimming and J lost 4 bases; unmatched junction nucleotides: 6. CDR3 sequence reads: CAISNRGQVETQYF. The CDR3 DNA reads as TGTGCCATCAGCAACAGGGGGCAAGTAGAGACCCAGTACTTC.

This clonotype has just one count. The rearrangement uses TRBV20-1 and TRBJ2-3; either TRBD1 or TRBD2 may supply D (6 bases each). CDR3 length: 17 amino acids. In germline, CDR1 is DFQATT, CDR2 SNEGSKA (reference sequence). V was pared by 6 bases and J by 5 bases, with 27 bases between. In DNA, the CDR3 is TGCAGTGCGAACCCCGGTTTGCGGGACACATTCCTAGATACGCAGTATTTT. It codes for CSANPGLRDTFLDTQYF.

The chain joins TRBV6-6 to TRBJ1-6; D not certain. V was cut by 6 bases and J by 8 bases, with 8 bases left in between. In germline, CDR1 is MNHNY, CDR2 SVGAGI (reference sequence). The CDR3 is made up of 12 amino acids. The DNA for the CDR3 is TGTGCCAGCAGCCTGATGGATTCACCCCTCCACTTT. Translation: CASSLMDSPLHF.

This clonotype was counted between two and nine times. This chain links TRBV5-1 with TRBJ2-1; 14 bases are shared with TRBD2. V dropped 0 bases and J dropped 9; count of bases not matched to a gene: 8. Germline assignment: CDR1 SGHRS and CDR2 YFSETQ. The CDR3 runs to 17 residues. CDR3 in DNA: TGCGCCAGCAGCTTGGACGCGACTAGCGGGAGGGCCGGTGAGCAGTTCTTC. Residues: CASSLDATSGRAGEQFF. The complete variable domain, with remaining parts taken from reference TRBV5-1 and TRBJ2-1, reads KAGVTQTPRYLIKTRGQQVTLSCSPISGHRSVSWYQQTPGQGLQFLFEYFSETQRNKGNFPGRFSGRQFSNSRSEMNVSTLELGDSALYLCASSLDATSGRAGEQFFGPGTRLTVL.